This T cell receptor beta chain derives from a study of blood T cell repertoires in COVID-19. Overall study: T cells, B-cell-depleted T cells, or PBMCs provided the cDNA or gDNA that served as material.

In the original processing: Nucleated cell number was recorded as an estimate derived from reference gene primer amplification. Generated by immunoSEQ multiplex PCR, the TCRdb table keeps only in-frame clones and is missing some. The V and J calls and clone size come from that table; D and trimming were worked out from the DNA. The sample lists 130,000 or so clones, about 80% occurring once. The clonotype originates from an older woman with acute or convalescent COVID-19. Sequencing was done on a sample of peripheral blood.

CDR3 sequence: CASSRTRDRLGTQYF. CDR3 in DNA: TGTGCCAGCAGCCGTACCAGGGACAGGTTGGGGACCCAGTACTTC. The chain is built from TRBV7-8 and TRBJ2-5; 8 positions agree with TRBD1. The CDR3 spans 15 residues. In germline, CDR1 is SGHVS, CDR2 FQNEAQ. The J segment lost 7 bases and the V segment lost 5 bases, leaving 12 bases of the junction unmatched.